This entry concerns a single T cell receptor (beta chain). The same CDR3 can be traced to other DNA sequences in this sample. The data are from a study of shared clonotypes between healthy human individuals. The CDR3 length is 14 residues. Germline CDR1 and CDR2: SGHRS and YFSETQ. With 0 bases removed from V and 5 bases from J, the gap between germline ends came to 6 bases. The table came from immunoSEQ multiplex PCR; TCRdb's copy has only in-frame clones and leaves some out. The table shows some 900,000 clones, with over 75% occurring only once. This receptor was identified in a man aged 18 to 29 in good health. Specimen: memory CD4+ T cells sorted from blood. The sample's subset: CD45RA-negative fraction. This chain links TRBV5-1 with TRBJ1-6; D gene ambiguous. This chain's CDR3 is CASSLDGNNSPLHF. The CDR3 bases are TGCGCCAGCAGCTTGGACGGGAATAATTCACCCCTCCACTTT.